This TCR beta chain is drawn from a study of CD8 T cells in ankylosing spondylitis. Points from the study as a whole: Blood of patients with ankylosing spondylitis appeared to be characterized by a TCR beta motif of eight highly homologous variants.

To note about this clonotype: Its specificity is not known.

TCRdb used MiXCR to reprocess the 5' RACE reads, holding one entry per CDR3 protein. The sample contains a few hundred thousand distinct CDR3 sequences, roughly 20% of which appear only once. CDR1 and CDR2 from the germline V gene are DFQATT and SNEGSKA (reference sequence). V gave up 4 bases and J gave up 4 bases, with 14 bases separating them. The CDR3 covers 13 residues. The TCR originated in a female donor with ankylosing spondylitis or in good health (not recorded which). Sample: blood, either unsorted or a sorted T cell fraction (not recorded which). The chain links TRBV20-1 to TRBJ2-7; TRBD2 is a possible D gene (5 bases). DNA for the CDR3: TGCAGTGCTACTCCGGGATCCCTTTACGAGCAGTACTTC. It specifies CSATPGSLYEQYF.